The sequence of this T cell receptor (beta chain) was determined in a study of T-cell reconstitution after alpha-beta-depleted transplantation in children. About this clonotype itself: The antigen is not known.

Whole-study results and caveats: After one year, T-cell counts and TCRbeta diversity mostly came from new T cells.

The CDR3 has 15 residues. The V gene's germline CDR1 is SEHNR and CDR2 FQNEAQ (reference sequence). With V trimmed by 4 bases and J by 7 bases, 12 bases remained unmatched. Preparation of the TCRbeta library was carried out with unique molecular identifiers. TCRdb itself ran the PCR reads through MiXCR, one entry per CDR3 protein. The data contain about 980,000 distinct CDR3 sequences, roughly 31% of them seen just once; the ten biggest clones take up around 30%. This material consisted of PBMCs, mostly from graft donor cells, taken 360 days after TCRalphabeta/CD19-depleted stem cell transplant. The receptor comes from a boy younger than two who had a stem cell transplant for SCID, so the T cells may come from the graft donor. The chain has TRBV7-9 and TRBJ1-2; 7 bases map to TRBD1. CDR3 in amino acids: CASSSQGDRVLGYTF. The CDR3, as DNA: TGTGCCAGCAGCTCTCAGGGGGACAGAGTGCTTGGCTACACCTTC.